A single sample is the source of the 10 T cell receptor beta chains below, sequenced in a study of cytomegalovirus exposure and HLA in healthy donors (dated by TCRdb to the late 2010s). Library preparation employed the immunoSEQ multiplex PCR assay. For the multiplex PCR, a mixture combining 60 forward primers for TCR Vbeta segments and 13 reverse primers for TCR Jbeta segments was used. TCRdb took over this immuneACCESS table, retaining in-frame rearrangements with V and J assigned. Such tables are incomplete; in checked studies, under half of the missing clones stem from an unresolved V gene, and the remainder is unexplained. The sample profile shows 150,000 to 200,000 clones; over 60% of them were found once. Roughly 5.8% of the sample lies in the top ten. The sample was PBMCs. The source of these receptors is a man aged 35 to 55 in good health and CMV-seropositive.

The chain links TRBV7-9 to TRBJ1-2; unclear D gene. V was cut by 1 base and J by 8 bases, with 11 bases left in between. The CDR3 is 13 residues long. Germline V gene lookup returns CDR1 SEHNR and CDR2 FQNEAQ (reference sequence). DNA for the CDR3: TGTGCCAGCAGCTTAGTGACTGAGAGCGGCTACACCTTC. Amino acid sequence: CASSLVTESGYTF.

The rearrangement joins TRBV4-1 to TRBJ1-5; a weak D match, TRBD1 (5 bases). Germline CDR1 and CDR2: MGHRA and YSYEKL. Deletions cut 0 bases from V and 7 bases from J, with 16 bases between. The CDR3 length is 16 residues. CDR3 sequence: CASSQEWYPGGQPQHF. The CDR3 DNA reads TGCGCCAGCAGCCAAGAATGGTACCCCGGGGGGCAGCCCCAGCATTTT.

V gene TRBV12-5 combines with J gene TRBJ2-7, with 9 bases lining up with TRBD1. The length of the CDR3 is 14 residues. V lost 4 bases and J lost 2; bases outside the gene matches: 3. Germline CDR1 LGHNT, CDR2 FRNRAP. CDR3 sequence: CASGSRDRAYEQYF. The CDR3 nucleotides read TGTGCTAGTGGTTCCCGGGACAGGGCCTACGAGCAGTACTTC. Based on the CDR3 plus reference TRBV12-5 and TRBJ2-7, the full variable domain is DARVTQTPRHKVTEMGQEVTMRCQPILGHNTVFWYRQTMMQGLELLAYFRNRAPLDDSGMPKDRFSAEMPDATLATLKIQPSEPRDSAVYFCASGSRDRAYEQYFGPGTRLTVT.

The J gene is TRBJ1-1, the V gene TRBV9, with D possibly being TRBD1 (5 bases). The V gene lost 3 bases and the J gene lost 8 bases, with 20 bases spanning the gap. The germline V gene encodes CDR1 SGDLS and CDR2 YYNGEE. The length of the CDR3 is 15 residues. The CDR3 loop is CASSGGDWTRGEAFF. The CDR3 DNA follows: TGTGCCAGCAGCGGAGGGGACTGGACTCGAGGGGAAGCTTTCTTT.

The rearrangement uses TRBV19 and TRBJ1-1, with TRBD1 matching 8 bases. Germline-derived CDR1 and CDR2 are LNHDA and SQIVND (reference sequence). This CDR3 comprises 15 residues. Germline trimming cut 6 bases from V and 5 bases from J; bases unmatched to any gene: 11. CDR3 sequence: CASSDRARGQTEAFF. CDR3 bases: TGTGCCAGTAGCGACCGGGCCAGGGGGCAAACTGAAGCTTTCTTT.

The chain combines TRBV5-1 with TRBJ1-2; no definite D call. The V and J ends lost 0 bases and 8 bases respectively, with 20 bases between them. The CDR3 loop spans 16 amino acids. Germline V gene sequence: CDR1 SGHRS, CDR2 YFSETQ. The CDR3 loop reads CASSLAIGDPGLGYTF. CDR3 in DNA: TGCGCCAGCAGCTTGGCCATTGGCGATCCCGGGTTGGGCTACACCTTC.

The chain has TRBV5-1 and TRBJ2-3; 9 positions match TRBD2. The ends lost 0 bases at V and 4 bases at J; junction bases unmatched: 3. Germline lookup yields CDR1 SGHRS and CDR2 YFSETQ. This CDR3 has 15 amino acids. The CDR3 nucleotides read TGCGCCAGCAGCTTGGGGACTAGCGCCTCAGATACGCAGTATTTT. It translates to CASSLGTSASDTQYF.

J is TRBJ2-7 and V is TRBV5-4; perhaps TRBD2 as D (6 bases). CDR1 and CDR2 (germline): SGHNT, YYREEE (reference sequence). This CDR3 is 17 amino acids long. Trimming took 4 bases from V and 1 from J, leaving 21 bases between them. Here the CDR3 DNA reads TGTGCCAGCAGCCTGCCACCCCGGGGGAGTTATTCCTACGAGCAGTACTTC. Translated, it gives CASSLPPRGSYSYEQYF.

J is TRBJ2-7 and V is TRBV10-2; 7 nucleotides align to TRBD2. CDR1 and CDR2 (germline): WSHSY, SAAADI. The CDR3 sequence is 15 residues long. J lost 6 bases, V lost 2 bases, and 10 bases had no gene match. The CDR3 protein is CASSEDPGLSFEQYF. In DNA, the CDR3 is TGCGCCAGCAGTGAGGATCCGGGACTAAGTTTCGAGCAGTACTTC.

This chain uses TRBV18 with TRBJ2-2; D is perhaps TRBD2 (5 bases). V shed 7 bases and J shed 1 base, with 16 bases lying between them. This CDR3 spans 16 amino acids. Germline V gene lookup returns CDR1 KGHSH and CDR2 LQKENI. The CDR3 sequence is CASLPPLGGNTGELFF. Written as DNA, the CDR3 is TGTGCCAGCTTACCCCCTTTAGGAGGGAACACCGGGGAGCTGTTTTTT.